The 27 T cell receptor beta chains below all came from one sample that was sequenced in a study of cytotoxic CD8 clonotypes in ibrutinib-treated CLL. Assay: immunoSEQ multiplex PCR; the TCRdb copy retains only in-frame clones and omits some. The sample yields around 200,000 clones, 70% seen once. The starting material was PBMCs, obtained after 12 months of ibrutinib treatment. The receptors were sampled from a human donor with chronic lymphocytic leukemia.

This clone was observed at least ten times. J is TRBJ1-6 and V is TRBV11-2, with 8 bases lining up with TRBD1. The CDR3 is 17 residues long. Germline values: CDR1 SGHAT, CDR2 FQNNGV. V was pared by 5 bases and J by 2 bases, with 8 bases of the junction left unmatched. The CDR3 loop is CASSPQGASAYNSPLHF. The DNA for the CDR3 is TGTGCCAGCAGCCCGCAGGGGGCCAGCGCCTATAATTCACCCCTCCACTTT.

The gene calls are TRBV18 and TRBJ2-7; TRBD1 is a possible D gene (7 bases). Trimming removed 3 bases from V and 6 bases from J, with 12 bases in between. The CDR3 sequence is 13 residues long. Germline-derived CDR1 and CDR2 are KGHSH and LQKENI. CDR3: CASSPRQGGEQYF. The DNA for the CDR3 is TGTGCCAGCTCACCGCGACAGGGAGGCGAGCAGTACTTC. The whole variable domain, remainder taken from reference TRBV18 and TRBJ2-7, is NAGVMQNPRHLVRRRGQEARLRCSPMKGHSHVYWYRQLPEEGLKFMVYLQKENIIDESGMPKERFSAEFPKEGPSILRIQQVVRGDSAAYFCASSPRQGGEQYFGPGTRLTVT.

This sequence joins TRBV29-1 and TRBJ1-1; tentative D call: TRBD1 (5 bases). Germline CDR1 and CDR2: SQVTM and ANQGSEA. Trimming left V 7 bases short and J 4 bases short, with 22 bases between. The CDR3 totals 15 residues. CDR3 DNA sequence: TGCAGCGCTCGGACATATACGGGTGTATTCACTGAAGCTTTCTTT. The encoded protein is CSARTYTGVFTEAFF.

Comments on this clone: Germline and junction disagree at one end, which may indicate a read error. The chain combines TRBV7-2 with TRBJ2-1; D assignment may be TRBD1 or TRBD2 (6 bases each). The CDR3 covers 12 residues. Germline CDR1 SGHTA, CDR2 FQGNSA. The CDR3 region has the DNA TGTGCCAGCAGCTTAGGAGGGGGGTGGATCCTCTTC. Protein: CASSLGGGWILF.

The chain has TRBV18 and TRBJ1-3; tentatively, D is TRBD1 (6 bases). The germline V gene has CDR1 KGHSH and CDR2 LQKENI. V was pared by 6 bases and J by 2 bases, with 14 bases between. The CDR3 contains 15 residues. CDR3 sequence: CASSPRRGPGNTIYF. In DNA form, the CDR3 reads TGTGCCAGCTCTCCCCGGCGGGGGCCTGGAAACACCATATATTTT.

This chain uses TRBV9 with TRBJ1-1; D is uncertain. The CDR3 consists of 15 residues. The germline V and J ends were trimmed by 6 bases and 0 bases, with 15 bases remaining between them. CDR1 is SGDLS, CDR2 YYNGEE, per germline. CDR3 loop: CASTPGPALNTEAFF. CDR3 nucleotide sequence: TGTGCCAGCACCCCGGGCCCAGCGCTGAACACTGAAGCTTTCTTT.

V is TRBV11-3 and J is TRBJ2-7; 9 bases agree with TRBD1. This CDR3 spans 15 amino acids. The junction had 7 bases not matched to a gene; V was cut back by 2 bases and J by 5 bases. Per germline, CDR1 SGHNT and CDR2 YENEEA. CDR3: CASSLRGTGINEQYF. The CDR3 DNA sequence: TGTGCCAGCAGCTTAAGAGGGACAGGGATCAACGAGCAGTACTTC.

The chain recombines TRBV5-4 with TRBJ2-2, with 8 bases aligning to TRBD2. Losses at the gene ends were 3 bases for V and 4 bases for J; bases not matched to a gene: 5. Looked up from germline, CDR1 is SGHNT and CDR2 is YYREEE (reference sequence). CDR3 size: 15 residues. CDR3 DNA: TGTGCCAGCAGCTCAAGGACTAGCCTCACCGGGGAGCTGTTTTTT. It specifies CASSSRTSLTGELFF. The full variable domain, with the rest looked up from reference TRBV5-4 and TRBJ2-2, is ETGVTQSPTHLIKTRGQQVTLRCSSQSGHNTVSWYQQALGQGPQFIFQYYREEENGRGNFPPRFSGLQFPNYSSELNVNALELDDSALYLCASSSRTSLTGELFFGEGSRLTVL.

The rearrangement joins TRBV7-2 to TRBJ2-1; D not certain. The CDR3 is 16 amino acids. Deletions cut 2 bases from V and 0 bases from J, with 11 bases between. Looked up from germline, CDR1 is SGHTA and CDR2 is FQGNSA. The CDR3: CASSLTGQNSYNEQFF. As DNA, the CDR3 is TGTGCCAGCAGCTTAACTGGGCAGAACTCCTACAATGAGCAGTTCTTC.

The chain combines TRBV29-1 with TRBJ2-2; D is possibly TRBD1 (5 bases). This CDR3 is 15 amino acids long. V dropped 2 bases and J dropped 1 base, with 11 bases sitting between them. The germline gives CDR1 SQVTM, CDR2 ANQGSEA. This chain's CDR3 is CSVETTRENTGELFF. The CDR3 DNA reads TGCAGCGTTGAAACGACCAGGGAGAACACCGGGGAGCTGTTTTTT.

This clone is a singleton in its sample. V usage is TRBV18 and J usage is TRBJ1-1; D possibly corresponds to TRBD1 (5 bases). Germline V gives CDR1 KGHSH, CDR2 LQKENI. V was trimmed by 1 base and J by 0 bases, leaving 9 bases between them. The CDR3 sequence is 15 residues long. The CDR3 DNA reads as TGTGCCAGCTCACCACGGCGGGGGGTGAACACTGAAGCTTTCTTT. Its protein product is CASSPRRGVNTEAFF. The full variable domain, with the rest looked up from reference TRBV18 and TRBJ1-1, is NAGVMQNPRHLVRRRGQEARLRCSPMKGHSHVYWYRQLPEEGLKFMVYLQKENIIDESGMPKERFSAEFPKEGPSILRIQQVVRGDSAAYFCASSPRRGVNTEAFFGQGTRLTVV.

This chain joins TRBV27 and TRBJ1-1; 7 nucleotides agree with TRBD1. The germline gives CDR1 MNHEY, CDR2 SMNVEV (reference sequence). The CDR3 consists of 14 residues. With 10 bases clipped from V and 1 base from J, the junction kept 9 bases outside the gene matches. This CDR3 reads CATRDRVRNTEAFF. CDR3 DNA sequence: TGTGCCACCAGAGACAGGGTGAGGAACACTGAAGCTTTCTTT.

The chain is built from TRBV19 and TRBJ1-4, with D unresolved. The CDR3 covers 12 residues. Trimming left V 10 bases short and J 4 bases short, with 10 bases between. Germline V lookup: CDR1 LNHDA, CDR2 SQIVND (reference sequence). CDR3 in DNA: TGTGCCACCGGGCACCTTAATGAAAAACTGTTTTTT. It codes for CATGHLNEKLFF.

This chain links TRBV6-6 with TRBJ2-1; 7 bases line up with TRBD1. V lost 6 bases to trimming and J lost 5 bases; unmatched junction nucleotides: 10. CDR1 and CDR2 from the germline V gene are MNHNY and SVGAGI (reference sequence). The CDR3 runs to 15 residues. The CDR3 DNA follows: TGTGCCAGCAGGAGGGACAGAACTTACCACAATGAGCAGTTCTTC. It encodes CASRRDRTYHNEQFF.

The CDR3 DNA is TGTGCCAGCTCATTACAGGGTCCGCAACTCCACGGCAATGAGCAGTTCTTC. It is translated as CASSLQGPQLHGNEQFF. The rearrangement links TRBV18 to TRBJ2-1; perhaps TRBD1 as D (6 bases). Trimming took off 5 bases at V and 6 bases at J, with 23 bases between the two ends. Germline V CDR1 and CDR2: KGHSH, LQKENI. This CDR3 spans 17 amino acids.

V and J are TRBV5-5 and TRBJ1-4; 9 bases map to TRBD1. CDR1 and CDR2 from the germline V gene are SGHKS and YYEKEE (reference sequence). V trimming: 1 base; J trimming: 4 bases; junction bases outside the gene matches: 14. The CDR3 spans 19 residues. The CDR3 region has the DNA TGTGCCAGCAGCTTGAGTGGGGGACAGGGATTAGAGGGTAATGAAAAACTGTTTTTT. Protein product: CASSLSGGQGLEGNEKLFF. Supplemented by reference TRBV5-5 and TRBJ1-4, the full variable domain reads DAGVTQSPTHLIKTRGQQVTLRCSPISGHKSVSWYQQVLGQGPQFIFQYYEKEERGRGNFPDRFSARQFPNYSSELNVNALLLGDSALYLCASSLSGGQGLEGNEKLFFGSGTQLSVL.

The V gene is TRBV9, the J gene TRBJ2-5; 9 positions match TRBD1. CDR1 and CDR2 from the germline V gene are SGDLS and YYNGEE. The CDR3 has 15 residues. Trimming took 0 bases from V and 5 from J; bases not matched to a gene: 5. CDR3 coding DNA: TGTGCCAGCAGCGTAGGAGGGACAGGGTGGGAGACCCAGTACTTC. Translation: CASSVGGTGWETQYF.

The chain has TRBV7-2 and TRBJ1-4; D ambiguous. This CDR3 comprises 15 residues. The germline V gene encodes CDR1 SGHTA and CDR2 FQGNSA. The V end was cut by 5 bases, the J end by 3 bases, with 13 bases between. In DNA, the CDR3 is TGTGCCAGCAGCCCAAGGCTCCGGGCTAATGAAAAACTGTTTTTT. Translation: CASSPRLRANEKLFF.

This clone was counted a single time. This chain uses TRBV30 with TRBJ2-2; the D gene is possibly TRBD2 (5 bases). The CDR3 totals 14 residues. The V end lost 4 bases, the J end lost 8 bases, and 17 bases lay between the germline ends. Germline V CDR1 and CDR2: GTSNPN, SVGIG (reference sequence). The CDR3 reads CAWNLDLTPGELFF. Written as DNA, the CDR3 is TGTGCCTGGAATCTGGACTTGACTCCGGGGGAGCTGTTTTTT.

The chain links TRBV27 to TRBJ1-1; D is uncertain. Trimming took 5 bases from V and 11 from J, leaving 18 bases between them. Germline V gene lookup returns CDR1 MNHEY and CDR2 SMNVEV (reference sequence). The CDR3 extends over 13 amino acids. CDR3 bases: TGTGCCAGCAGTCTCCTTCGACAAGGCCAGGCTTTCTTT. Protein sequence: CASSLLRQGQAFF.

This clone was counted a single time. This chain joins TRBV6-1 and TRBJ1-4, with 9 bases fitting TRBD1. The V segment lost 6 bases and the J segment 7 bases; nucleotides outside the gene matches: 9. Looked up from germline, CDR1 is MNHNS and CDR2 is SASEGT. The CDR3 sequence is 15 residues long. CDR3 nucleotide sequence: TGTGCCAGCAGAACCTCCGGGACAGGGATTGAAAAACTGTTTTTT. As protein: CASRTSGTGIEKLFF.

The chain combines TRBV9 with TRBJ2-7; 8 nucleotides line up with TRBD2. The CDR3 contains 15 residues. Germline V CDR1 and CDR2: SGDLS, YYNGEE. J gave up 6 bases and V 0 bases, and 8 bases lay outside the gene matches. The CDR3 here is CASSVAPSGSVEQYF. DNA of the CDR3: TGTGCCAGCAGCGTAGCTCCGAGCGGGAGTGTCGAGCAGTACTTC.

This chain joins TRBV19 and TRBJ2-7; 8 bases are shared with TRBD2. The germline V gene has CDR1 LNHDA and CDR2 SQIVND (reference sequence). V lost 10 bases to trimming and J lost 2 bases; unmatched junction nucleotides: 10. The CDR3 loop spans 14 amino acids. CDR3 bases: TGTGCCACCTCTTCCGGGAGGGCCGCCTACGAGCAGTACTTC. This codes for CATSSGRAAYEQYF.

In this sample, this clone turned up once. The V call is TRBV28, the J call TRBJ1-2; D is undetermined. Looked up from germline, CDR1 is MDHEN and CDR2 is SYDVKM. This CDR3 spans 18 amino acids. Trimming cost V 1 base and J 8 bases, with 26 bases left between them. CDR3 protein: CASSLSGRSMGIRDGYTF. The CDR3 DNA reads TGTGCCAGCAGTTTATCTGGGCGGTCGATGGGTATTCGTGACGGCTACACCTTC.

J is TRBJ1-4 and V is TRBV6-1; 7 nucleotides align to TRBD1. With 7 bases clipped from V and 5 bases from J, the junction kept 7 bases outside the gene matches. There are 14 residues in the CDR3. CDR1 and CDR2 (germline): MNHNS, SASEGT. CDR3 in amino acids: CASIHRGVNEKLFF. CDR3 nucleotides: TGTGCCAGCATCCACAGGGGCGTGAATGAAAAACTGTTTTTT.

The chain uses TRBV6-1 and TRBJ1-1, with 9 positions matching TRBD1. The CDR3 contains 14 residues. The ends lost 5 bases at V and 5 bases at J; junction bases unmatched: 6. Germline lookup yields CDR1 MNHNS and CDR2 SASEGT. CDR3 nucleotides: TGTGCCAGCAGTACCGGGACAGGGTGGACTGAAGCTTTCTTT. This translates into CASSTGTGWTEAFF.

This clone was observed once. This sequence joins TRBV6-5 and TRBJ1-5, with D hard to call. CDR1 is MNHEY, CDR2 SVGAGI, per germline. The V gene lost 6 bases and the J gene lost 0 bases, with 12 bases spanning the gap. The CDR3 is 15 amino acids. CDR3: CASSPRQYSNQPQHF. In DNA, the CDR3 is TGTGCCAGCAGCCCCCGCCAGTATAGCAATCAGCCCCAGCATTTT.